The 15 T cell receptor beta chains below were found in one sample sequenced in a study of neoadjuvant nivolumab and ipilimumab in lung cancer. Data came from immunoSEQ multiplex PCR; TCRdb stores just in-frame clones and leaves some out. The data hold 20,000 to 25,000 clones, with around 82% observed a single time. This specimen consisted of peripheral blood, obtained before neoadjuvant nivolumab, alone or with ipilimumab. The receptor set was obtained from an adult with non-small cell lung cancer.

The chain couples TRBV14 to TRBJ2-7; TRBD2 matches at 9 bases. Germline V gene data show CDR1 as SGHDN and CDR2 as FVKESK. The CDR3 spans 14 residues. V lost 2 bases, J lost 5 bases, and 4 bases stayed unmatched. This CDR3 is CASSQYLAGNEQYF. The CDR3, as DNA: TGTGCCAGCAGCCAATACCTAGCGGGAAACGAGCAGTACTTC.

The V gene is TRBV30, the J gene TRBJ2-7; TRBD1 aligns across 7 bases. This CDR3 has 12 amino acids. V was clipped by 5 bases and J by 0 bases; unmatched bases: 1. CDR1 GTSNPN and CDR2 SVGIG come from the germline V gene (reference sequence). The CDR3 sequence: CAWGTASYEQYF. DNA of the CDR3: TGTGCCTGGGGGACAGCCTCCTACGAGCAGTACTTC.

In this sample, this clone turned up once. The rearrangement uses TRBV11-2 and TRBJ2-5, with no clear D. CDR1 and CDR2 from the germline V gene are SGHAT and FQNNGV. V lost 2 bases and J 4 bases, leaving 8 bases between the germline ends. CDR3 length equals 13 residues. CDR3 in amino acids: CASSLPGGETQYF. CDR3 DNA: TGTGCCAGCAGCTTACCAGGTGGAGAGACCCAGTACTTC.

J is TRBJ2-7 and V is TRBV30; D may be TRBD1 or TRBD2 (6 bases each). The CDR3 spans 15 residues. Germline lookup yields CDR1 GTSNPN and CDR2 SVGIG (reference sequence). Trimming shortened V by 1 base and J by 4 bases, and 17 bases separated the two germline ends. CDR3 protein: CAWSDLGGSEYEQYF. CDR3 nucleotide sequence: TGTGCCTGGAGTGACCTAGGGGGGAGCGAATACGAGCAGTACTTC.

The rearrangement links TRBV10-3 to TRBJ1-5; the match to TRBD1 covers 7 bases. This CDR3 spans 15 amino acids. Germline CDR1 and CDR2: ENHRY and SYGVKD. V shed 2 bases, J shed 5 bases, and the junction held 6 bases outside the gene matches. The CDR3 here is CAISEGQGGHQPQHF. In DNA form, the CDR3 reads TGTGCCATCAGTGAGGGGCAGGGGGGGCATCAGCCCCAGCATTTT.

V gene TRBV9 combines with J gene TRBJ1-1, with no clear D. This CDR3 contains 16 residues. The germline V gene has CDR1 SGDLS and CDR2 YYNGEE. The V and J ends lost 2 bases and 5 bases respectively, with 19 bases between them. The CDR3 is CASSVNAGSWRTEAFF. The CDR3 region has the DNA TGTGCCAGCAGCGTGAACGCAGGATCATGGCGGACTGAAGCTTTCTTT. The full variable domain, in which reference TRBV9 and TRBJ1-1 provide the parts outside the CDR3, is DSGVTQTPKHLITATGQRVTLRCSPRSGDLSVYWYQQSLDQGLQFLIQYYNGEERAKGNILERFSAQQFPDLHSELNLSSLELGDSALYFCASSVNAGSWRTEAFFGQGTRLTVV.

The chain is built from TRBV7-9 and TRBJ2-5; 9 bases match TRBD2. This CDR3 region has 14 residues. CDR1 and CDR2 (germline): SEHNR, FQNEAQ (reference sequence). The J segment lost 9 bases and the V segment lost 2 bases, leaving 7 bases of the junction unmatched. The CDR3 DNA follows: TGTGCCAGCAGCTTATCCGCGGGAGGGGGGGCCCAGTACTTC. Translated: CASSLSAGGGAQYF.

The chain carries TRBV11-2 and TRBJ2-5; D not resolved. Trimming took 2 bases from V and 2 from J, leaving 12 bases between them. The germline V gene encodes CDR1 SGHAT and CDR2 FQNNGV. This CDR3 is 15 amino acids long. The CDR3 is CASSLSVGNQETQYF. The CDR3 region has the DNA TGTGCCAGCAGCTTAAGTGTAGGGAATCAAGAGACCCAGTACTTC.

The V and J genes are TRBV5-1 and TRBJ2-3, with 10 nucleotides matching TRBD2. The J segment lost 0 bases and the V segment lost 0 bases, leaving 1 base of the junction unmatched. CDR1 is SGHRS, CDR2 YFSETQ, per germline. This CDR3 has 16 residues. CDR3: CASSLETSGSTDTQYF. CDR3 DNA: TGCGCCAGCAGCTTGGAGACTAGCGGGAGCACAGATACGCAGTATTTT.

This clone was seen just once. Here the CDR3 DNA reads TGTGCCAGCTCACCGTCTAGCACAGATACGCAGTATTTT. Protein product: CASSPSSTDTQYF. The gene calls are TRBV18 and TRBJ2-3, with D uncertain. The CDR3 contains 13 residues. Trimming removed 3 bases at V and 0 bases at J, with 4 bases between. Germline V gives CDR1 KGHSH, CDR2 LQKENI.

The chain is built from TRBV2 and TRBJ2-1; TRBD2 aligns across 10 bases. The CDR3 has 15 residues. V lost 5 bases and J lost 4; bases outside the gene matches: 5. Germline loops: CDR1 SNHLY, CDR2 FYNNEI. CDR3 sequence: CASSRTSGVYNEQFF. The CDR3 bases are TGTGCCAGCAGTCGGACTAGCGGAGTATACAATGAGCAGTTCTTC.

The V gene is TRBV18, the J gene TRBJ2-3; a weak D match, TRBD2 (6 bases). Looked up from germline, CDR1 is KGHSH and CDR2 is LQKENI. Deletions cut 3 bases from V and 1 base from J, with 17 bases between. The CDR3 consists of 17 residues. CDR3 amino acids: CASSPRGAGRGTDTQYF. The CDR3 coding sequence is TGTGCCAGCTCACCCCGTGGGGCGGGGCGGGGCACAGATACGCAGTATTTT.

The chain employs TRBV18 and TRBJ2-5; 9 nucleotides match TRBD2. This CDR3 is 15 amino acids long. Germline CDR1 reads KGHSH; CDR2 reads LQKENI. Losses at the gene ends were 2 bases for V and 3 bases for J; bases not matched to a gene: 4. CDR3 DNA: TGTGCCAGCTCACCAAATAGCGGGAGCGAAGAGACCCAGTACTTC. Protein: CASSPNSGSEETQYF.

The V and J genes are TRBV15 and TRBJ1-1, with D possibly TRBD1 on 6 matching bases. The germline V and J ends were trimmed by 2 bases and 6 bases, with 16 bases remaining between them. The CDR3 totals 15 residues. CDR1 LNHNV and CDR2 YYDKDF come from the germline V gene (reference sequence). CDR3: CATSRPRDTEAEAFF. For the CDR3, the DNA is TGTGCCACCAGCAGACCCCGGGACACCGAGGCTGAAGCTTTCTTT.

The V and J genes are TRBV29-1 and TRBJ1-3, with D unclear. The CDR3 runs 12 residues. Per the germline V gene, CDR1 is SQVTM and CDR2 is ANQGSEA. V lost 4 bases and J 4 bases, leaving 8 bases between the germline ends. The CDR3 here is CSVVGGGNTIYF. CDR3 coding DNA: TGCAGCGTTGTGGGTGGGGGAAACACCATATATTTT.